This entry lists 18 T cell receptor beta chains sequenced from one sample in a study of blood T cell repertoires in COVID-19. The table came from immunoSEQ multiplex PCR; TCRdb's copy has only in-frame clones and leaves some out. The table includes 200,000 to 250,000 clones, nearly 85% detected once. Material: peripheral blood. These receptors were taken from a human donor in a cohort sampled during active COVID-19.

This clone was seen just once. The CDR3 protein is CASRLAGVASYNEQFF. The DNA for the CDR3 is TGTGCCAGCAGACTAGCGGGAGTTGCTTCCTACAATGAGCAGTTCTTC. J is TRBJ2-1 and V is TRBV28; TRBD2 matches 11 bases. This CDR3 is built from 16 residues. The germline V gene encodes CDR1 MDHEN and CDR2 SYDVKM. With V trimmed by 6 bases and J by 1 base, 5 bases remained unmatched.

The J gene is TRBJ1-2, the V gene TRBV6-5; no reliable D call. V was shortened by 4 bases and J by 3 bases, with 15 bases between the two germline ends. CDR3 length equals 15 residues. Germline assignment: CDR1 MNHEY and CDR2 SVGAGI. CDR3 residues: CASSSRPPRDYGYTF. The CDR3 DNA is TGTGCCAGCAGTTCCAGACCCCCTCGGGACTATGGCTACACCTTC.

The chain combines TRBV19 with TRBJ1-5; possibly TRBD1 for D (6 bases). The CDR3 runs to 13 residues. The germline CDR1 and CDR2 sequences are LNHDA and SQIVND (reference sequence). V was pared by 3 bases and J by 5 bases, with 8 bases between. Here the CDR3 reads CASSIRGDQPQHF. Written as DNA, the CDR3 is TGTGCCAGTAGTATCAGGGGAGATCAGCCCCAGCATTTT.

The rearrangement uses TRBV5-4 and TRBJ2-5; 12 bases are shared with TRBD2. V shed 0 bases, J shed 12 bases, and the junction held 6 bases outside the gene matches. The germline V gene encodes CDR1 SGHNT and CDR2 YYREEE (reference sequence). This CDR3 contains 14 residues. The CDR3 DNA reads TGTGCCAGCAGCTTGGACCTAGCGGGGGGGCCAAAGTACTTC. Translation gives CASSLDLAGGPKYF. The full variable domain, rest sourced from reference TRBV5-4 and TRBJ2-5, is ETGVTQSPTHLIKTRGQQVTLRCSSQSGHNTVSWYQQALGQGPQFIFQYYREEENGRGNFPPRFSGLQFPNYSSELNVNALELDDSALYLCASSLDLAGGPKYFGPGTRLLVL.

This clone was detected only once. J is TRBJ2-3 and V is TRBV9; D is uncertain. This CDR3 has 14 amino acids. Germline assignment: CDR1 SGDLS and CDR2 YYNGEE. With 2 bases removed from V and 4 bases from J, the gap between germline ends came to 11 bases. The CDR3 reads CASSVLDWADTQYF. CDR3 sequence (DNA): TGTGCCAGCAGCGTCCTAGACTGGGCAGATACGCAGTATTTT.

V gene TRBV5-4 combines with J gene TRBJ2-7; TRBD1 matches at 9 bases. Losses at the gene ends were 2 bases for V and 5 bases for J; bases not matched to a gene: 5. CDR1 and CDR2 from the germline V gene are SGHNT and YYREEE (reference sequence). The CDR3 is 14 residues long. The CDR3 DNA sequence: TGTGCCAGCAGCTTCCCAGGACAGGGGAACGAGCAGTACTTC. This codes for CASSFPGQGNEQYF.

This sequence joins TRBV11-2 and TRBJ2-3, with 8 bases matching TRBD2. The J segment lost 0 bases and the V segment lost 1 base, leaving 3 bases of the junction unmatched. Germline CDR1 reads SGHAT; CDR2 reads FQNNGV. The CDR3 totals 16 residues. The CDR3 DNA is TGTGCCAGCAGCTTAGCCCCTAGCGGGAGCACAGATACGCAGTATTTT. Encoded protein: CASSLAPSGSTDTQYF.

The chain uses TRBV18 and TRBJ1-3; D ambiguous. In germline, CDR1 is KGHSH, CDR2 LQKENI. Trimming pared 3 bases from V and 0 bases from J, leaving 9 bases between. This CDR3 contains 15 residues. CDR3 sequence (DNA): TGTGCCAGCTCACCCCAAAGCGGCTCTGGAAACACCATATATTTT. Amino acids: CASSPQSGSGNTIYF.

The rearrangement joins TRBV3-1 (or the pseudogene TRBV3-2) to TRBJ2-1; 9 bases map to TRBD1. Per the germline V gene, CDR1 is LGHDT and CDR2 is YNNKEL (reference sequence). The V segment lost 6 bases and the J segment 7 bases; nucleotides outside the gene matches: 4. The CDR3 is made up of 13 amino acids. The CDR3 reads CASSKTGGNEQFF. The CDR3 DNA is TGTGCCAGCAGTAAGACAGGGGGGAATGAGCAGTTCTTC.

The rearrangement joins TRBV6-5 to TRBJ1-2; D not certain. Per germline, CDR1 MNHEY and CDR2 SVGAGI. There are 13 residues in the CDR3. V lost 5 bases to trimming and J lost 1 base, with 8 bases between them. The CDR3: CASSTDGNYGYTF. The DNA for the CDR3 is TGTGCCAGCAGTACAGACGGTAACTATGGCTACACCTTC.

The chain links TRBV10-2 to TRBJ2-1; TRBD1 matches 8 bases. V shed 3 bases, J shed 7 bases, and the junction held 8 bases outside the gene matches. CDR1 is WSHSY and CDR2 is SAAADI in the germline V gene. This CDR3 is 15 amino acids long. The CDR3 region is CASSDQGASINEQFF. Written as DNA, the CDR3 is TGCGCCAGCAGTGATCAGGGGGCTTCAATTAATGAGCAGTTCTTC.

The chain recombines TRBV9 with TRBJ2-2; 8 bases are a match to TRBD2. Germline trimming cut 3 bases from V and 7 bases from J; bases unmatched to any gene: 8. Germline V gives CDR1 SGDLS, CDR2 YYNGEE. This CDR3 is built from 15 residues. The chain's CDR3 is CASSEVSGSGGELFF. In nucleotides, the CDR3 is TGTGCCAGCAGCGAGGTGAGCGGGAGCGGCGGGGAGCTGTTTTTT.

This clone occurred once. CDR3 sequence reads: CASTLTVNTEAFF. For the CDR3, the DNA is TGTGCCAGCACCTTGACAGTGAACACTGAAGCTTTCTTT. The chain couples TRBV6-5 to TRBJ1-1; D is possibly TRBD1 (5 bases). V was clipped by 7 bases and J by 0 bases, with 9 bases between them. CDR3 length: 13 residues. Germline-derived CDR1 and CDR2 are MNHEY and SVGAGI.

This clone was seen just once. The CDR3 reads CASSFRLEAFF. DNA of the CDR3: TGTGCCAGCAGTTTTCGTCTTGAAGCTTTCTTT. The rearrangement links TRBV12-3 or TRBV12-4 to TRBJ1-1; D remains unclear. The CDR3 length is 11 residues. The V end lost 3 bases, the J end lost 7 bases, and 6 bases lay between the germline ends.

This clone was found a few times. The chain combines TRBV5-5 with TRBJ2-5; 8 positions match TRBD1. V was clipped by 1 base and J by 5 bases; unmatched bases: 10. The CDR3 spans 16 residues. Germline CDR1 and CDR2: SGHKS and YYEKEE (reference sequence). DNA for the CDR3: TGTGCCAGCAGCTTGTCGCCCGGGACAGGCGGCGAGACCCAGTACTTC. Translated, it gives CASSLSPGTGGETQYF.

The chain combines TRBV3-1 (or the pseudogene TRBV3-2) with TRBJ1-5, with 7 bases lining up with TRBD1. The CDR3 spans 13 residues. Looked up from germline, CDR1 is LGHDT and CDR2 is YNNKEL (reference sequence). J gave up 5 bases and V 4 bases, and 2 bases lay outside the gene matches. The CDR3 DNA reads TGTGCCAGCAGCCGACAGGGAGATCAGCCCCAGCATTTT. This sequence encodes CASSRQGDQPQHF.

The CDR3 DNA reads TGTGCCAGCAGTTATCACGGGAACCAGCCCCAGCATTTT. It specifies CASSYHGNQPQHF. The gene calls are TRBV6-2 or TRBV6-3 and TRBJ1-5, with D unresolved. Trimming shortened V by 3 bases and J by 7 bases, and 10 bases separated the two germline ends. Germline V gene data show CDR1 as MNHEY and CDR2 as SVGEGT. This CDR3 spans 13 amino acids.

The chain joins TRBV10-3 to TRBJ2-3; D uncertain. V lost 9 bases and J lost 5, with 9 bases in between. The V gene's germline CDR1 is ENHRY and CDR2 SYGVKD. The CDR3 runs 11 residues. CDR3 DNA: TGTGCCATTAGTCCGGGAGATACGCAGTATTTT. Translating it yields CAISPGDTQYF.